This T cell receptor beta chain was captured by sequencing in a study of cytomegalovirus exposure and HLA in healthy donors. The V and J ends lost 0 bases and 5 bases respectively, with 11 bases between them. The germline V gene encodes CDR1 LGHNA and CDR2 YSLEER. The CDR3 runs 15 residues. Primers for the PCR totalled 60 Vbeta and 13 Jbeta. Libraries were prepared by immunoSEQ multiplex PCR; TCRdb keeps only in-frame clonotypes and omits some of them. The data hold around 130,000 clones, with 81% observed a single time. The material sequenced was PBMCs. This chain connects TRBV4-3 to TRBJ2-1; tentative D call: TRBD1 (6 bases). This clonotype was sampled from a middle-aged woman in good health and CMV-seropositive. CDR3 DNA: TGCGCCAGCAGCCAAGAGGGCAGGGGTCACAATGAGCAGTTCTTC. Its protein is CASSQEGRGHNEQFF.